The next 24 T cell receptor beta chains were all read from a single sample in a study of blood T cell repertoires in COVID-19. Generated by immunoSEQ multiplex PCR, the TCRdb table keeps only in-frame clones and is missing some. The sample includes 150,000 to 200,000 clones, around 80% of them seen just once. Material: PBMCs or T cells enriched from blood (not recorded which). Source of these receptors: a man in his fifties or sixties who had recovered from COVID-19.

The chain carries TRBV15 and TRBJ2-2; the D is unclear. CDR3 length: 17 amino acids. CDR1 and CDR2 from the germline V gene are LNHNV and YYDKDF (reference sequence). Trimming cost V 1 base and J 4 bases, with 16 bases left between them. CDR3 sequence reads: CATSRGQVVSSTGELFF. The CDR3 region has the DNA TGTGCCACCAGCAGAGGCCAGGTGGTCAGTAGCACCGGGGAGCTGTTTTTT.

The CDR3 loop reads CASSLEMSTEAFF. DNA of the CDR3: TGTGCCAGCAGCCTAGAGATGAGCACTGAAGCTTTCTTT. The V gene is TRBV3-1 (or the pseudogene TRBV3-2), the J gene TRBJ1-1; D unclear. V dropped 4 bases and J dropped 4 bases, with 10 bases sitting between them. This CDR3 is built from 13 residues. CDR1 and CDR2 (germline): LGHDT, YNNKEL (reference sequence).

The rearrangement uses TRBV25-1 and TRBJ1-1; 7 positions agree with TRBD1. The CDR3 length is 18 residues. Per the germline V gene, CDR1 is MGHDK and CDR2 is SYGVNS. Germline trimming cut 3 bases from V and 3 bases from J; bases unmatched to any gene: 16. DNA of the CDR3: TGTGCCAGCAGTGACACCCCAGGGGCCACAGGGGACGACACTGAAGCTTTCTTT. Protein product: CASSDTPGATGDDTEAFF.

The chain couples TRBV5-1 to TRBJ1-2; D possibly corresponds to TRBD1 (6 bases). This CDR3 is 12 amino acids long. Germline CDR1 reads SGHRS; CDR2 reads YFSETQ. V was trimmed by 3 bases and J by 8 bases, leaving 11 bases between them. The chain's CDR3 is CASSSPRGGYTF. The CDR3 DNA is TGCGCCAGCAGCTCGCCCAGGGGCGGCTACACCTTC.

The V call is TRBV7-2, the J call TRBJ1-5, with no clear D. The CDR3 runs to 14 residues. The V gene's germline CDR1 is SGHTA and CDR2 FQGNSA. Trimming took off 3 bases at V and 5 bases at J, with 11 bases between the two ends. CDR3 sequence reads: CASSFAGLYQPQHF. CDR3 DNA sequence: TGTGCCAGCAGCTTCGCAGGTCTGTATCAGCCCCAGCATTTT.

The V gene is TRBV14, the J gene TRBJ1-1; D possibly corresponds to TRBD1 (6 bases). Per germline, CDR1 SGHDN and CDR2 FVKESK. The CDR3 extends over 14 amino acids. Trimming removed 4 bases from V and 3 bases from J, with 12 bases in between. In DNA, the CDR3 is TGTGCCAGCAGCCCGTCTTGGACAGACACTGAAGCTTTCTTT. The encoded protein is CASSPSWTDTEAFF.

In its sample, this clone was seen a few times. The V and J genes are TRBV7-8 and TRBJ1-1; 8 bases fit TRBD1. The CDR3 runs to 13 residues. Germline trimming cut 6 bases from V and 1 base from J; bases unmatched to any gene: 1. Germline V gives CDR1 SGHVS, CDR2 FQNEAQ. As DNA, the CDR3 is TGTGCCAGCAGACAGGGGGAGAACACTGAAGCTTTCTTT. Translation: CASRQGENTEAFF. Full variable domain (rest looked up from reference TRBV7-8 and TRBJ1-1): GAGVSQSPRYKVAKRGQDVALRCDPISGHVSLFWYQQALGQGPEFLTYFQNEAQLDKSGLPSDRFFAERPEGSVSTLKIQRTQQEDSAVYLCASRQGENTEAFFGQGTRLTVV.

The chain couples TRBV5-4 to TRBJ1-4; 10 nucleotides line up with TRBD1. The CDR3 consists of 16 residues. V lost 0 bases, J lost 6 bases, and 5 bases stayed unmatched. The germline V gene encodes CDR1 SGHNT and CDR2 YYREEE (reference sequence). CDR3 loop: CASSLGMDRGDEKLFF. The CDR3 coding sequence is TGTGCCAGCAGCTTGGGAATGGACAGGGGGGATGAAAAACTGTTTTTT.

This clone has a single count. V and J are TRBV6-5 and TRBJ2-7; D remains ambiguous. Germline lookup yields CDR1 MNHEY and CDR2 SVGAGI. Trimming took off 0 bases at V and 6 bases at J, with 9 bases between the two ends. The CDR3 length is 13 residues. This chain's CDR3 is CASSYSSGFEQYF. CDR3 nucleotide sequence: TGTGCCAGCAGTTACTCATCCGGTTTCGAGCAGTACTTC.

The chain carries TRBV5-5 and TRBJ1-1; D is possibly TRBD1 (5 bases). This CDR3 is built from 14 residues. CDR1 and CDR2 (germline): SGHKS, YYEKEE (reference sequence). V lost 2 bases and J lost 1, with 9 bases in between. The DNA for the CDR3 is TGTGCCAGCAGCTTTCAGGGCTCGAACACTGAAGCTTTCTTT. Its protein product is CASSFQGSNTEAFF.

The chain is built from TRBV19 and TRBJ1-3; the D gene is possibly TRBD1 (5 bases). Trimming took 3 bases from V and 0 from J, leaving 12 bases between them. This CDR3 region has 16 residues. Germline V gives CDR1 LNHDA, CDR2 SQIVND (reference sequence). The CDR3 spells CASSMVLRDSGNTIYF. The CDR3 nucleotides are TGTGCCAGTAGTATGGTTCTCAGGGACTCTGGAAACACCATATATTTT.

This chain's CDR3 is CASSFEEGYEQYF. Written as DNA, the CDR3 is TGTGCCAGCAGCTTTGAGGAAGGCTACGAGCAGTACTTC. V usage is TRBV5-4 and J usage is TRBJ2-7; no clear D gene. Deletions cut 2 bases from V and 3 bases from J, with 9 bases between. Germline CDR1 and CDR2: SGHNT and YYREEE (reference sequence). This CDR3 contains 13 residues.

The chain is built from TRBV11-3 and TRBJ1-5, with 7 bases lining up with TRBD1. The CDR3 sequence is 15 residues long. In germline, CDR1 is SGHNT, CDR2 YENEEA. After removal of 0 bases from V and 8 bases from J, the junction contained 7 bases not matched to a gene. The CDR3 here is CASSLDSQGKEPQHF. Written as DNA, the CDR3 is TGTGCCAGCAGCTTAGATTCACAGGGGAAAGAGCCCCAGCATTTT.

This sequence joins TRBV29-1 and TRBJ1-5; D might be TRBD1 (5 bases). The CDR3 has 14 amino acids. CDR1 is SQVTM and CDR2 is ANQGSEA in the germline V gene. Trimming shortened V by 3 bases and J by 1 base, and 10 bases separated the two germline ends. The DNA of the CDR3 is TGCAGCGTTGAGCGGACACCGAGCAATCAGCCCCAGCATTTT. This gives the protein CSVERTPSNQPQHF.

This clone has just a few counts. This rearrangement joins TRBV7-9 to TRBJ2-5; 7 nucleotides agree with TRBD2. The CDR3 has 14 amino acids. Germline trimming cut 0 bases from V and 3 bases from J; bases unmatched to any gene: 1. Germline assignment: CDR1 SEHNR and CDR2 FQNEAQ (reference sequence). CDR3 coding DNA: TGTGCCAGCAGCTTAGCGACTAGCAAAGAGACCCAGTACTTC. This encodes CASSLATSKETQYF. The variable domain in full, completed from reference TRBV7-9 and TRBJ2-5, reads DTGVSQNPRHKITKRGQNVTFRCDPISEHNRLYWYRQTLGQGPEFLTYFQNEAQLEKSRLLSDRFSAERPKGSFSTLEIQRTEQGDSAMYLCASSLATSKETQYFGPGTRLLVL.

The V and J genes are TRBV3-1 (or the pseudogene TRBV3-2) and TRBJ1-3, with 9 positions matching TRBD1. Germline V gene lookup returns CDR1 LGHDT and CDR2 YNNKEL (reference sequence). The J segment lost 4 bases and the V segment lost 5 bases, leaving 6 bases of the junction unmatched. The CDR3 consists of 15 residues. The CDR3 reads CASSYGTGQGNTIYF. The DNA for the CDR3 is TGTGCCAGCAGCTACGGGACAGGGCAAGGAAACACCATATATTTT.

The chain is built from TRBV6-5 and TRBJ1-1, with D maybe TRBD1 (5 bases). V dropped 6 bases and J dropped 8 bases, with 19 bases sitting between them. The germline gives CDR1 MNHEY, CDR2 SVGAGI. CDR3 size: 14 residues. The CDR3 sequence: CASSLSGGGREAFF. The CDR3 DNA is TGTGCCAGCAGCCTCTCCGGGGGGGGGAGAGAAGCTTTCTTT.

The V and J genes are TRBV2 and TRBJ2-3; D not resolved. The CDR3 has 15 residues. With 10 bases removed from V and 2 bases from J, the gap between germline ends came to 19 bases. The germline V gene encodes CDR1 SNHLY and CDR2 FYNNEI. The CDR3 region has the DNA TGTGCCACCACGAGTTTCATCCCAACCACAGATACGCAGTATTTT. Its translation: CATTSFIPTTDTQYF.

This clone was counted between two and nine times. The chain employs TRBV28 and TRBJ2-7; 9 bases agree with TRBD2. The CDR3 contains 16 residues. Germline assignment: CDR1 MDHEN and CDR2 SYDVKM. With V trimmed by 4 bases and J by 2 bases, 9 bases remained unmatched. Here the CDR3 DNA reads TGTGCCAGCAGTTCTCAGACTAGCGGTAGAACCTACGAGCAGTACTTC. This encodes CASSSQTSGRTYEQYF.

The chain is built from TRBV3-1 (or the pseudogene TRBV3-2) and TRBJ2-7; D gene ambiguous. There are 17 residues in the CDR3. Germline V gene sequence: CDR1 LGHDT, CDR2 YNNKEL (reference sequence). V dropped 1 base and J dropped 2 bases, with 18 bases sitting between them. CDR3 sequence reads: CASSQGPGPSPAYEQYF. CDR3 DNA: TGTGCCAGCAGCCAAGGTCCAGGTCCCTCACCGGCCTACGAGCAGTACTTC.

The chain links TRBV5-1 to TRBJ2-4, with 7 bases matching TRBD1. Germline V lookup: CDR1 SGHRS, CDR2 YFSETQ. This CDR3 is 16 amino acids long. Trimming took 4 bases from V and 0 from J; bases not matched to a gene: 7. The DNA of the CDR3 is TGCGCCAGCAGCCCTCAGACAGGGTTAGCCAAAAACATTCAGTACTTC. Translated: CASSPQTGLAKNIQYF.

V usage is TRBV30 and J usage is TRBJ1-1, with TRBD1 as a possible D gene (5 bases). The CDR3 is 16 residues long. Deletions cut 4 bases from V and 6 bases from J, with 24 bases between. Germline loops: CDR1 GTSNPN, CDR2 SVGIG (reference sequence). The CDR3 spells CAWTNGLLGGIAEAFF. The CDR3 nucleotides are TGTGCCTGGACCAATGGGTTATTGGGGGGAATTGCTGAAGCTTTCTTT.

This clone has only one observation. The J gene is TRBJ2-2, the V gene TRBV7-2; no definite D call. V lost 2 bases and J lost 3, with 7 bases in between. CDR1 is SGHTA, CDR2 FQGNSA, per germline. The CDR3 totals 14 residues. CDR3 in amino acids: CASSLNRDTGELFF. Written as DNA, the CDR3 is TGTGCCAGCAGCTTAAATCGGGACACCGGGGAGCTGTTTTTT.

This clone appeared a single time. V is TRBV19 and J is TRBJ1-1; D is unresolved. The CDR3 spans 16 residues. The germline gives CDR1 LNHDA, CDR2 SQIVND (reference sequence). V was cut by 3 bases and J by 5 bases, with 19 bases left in between. The CDR3 here is CASSIPLGSLSTEAFF. CDR3 in DNA: TGTGCCAGTAGTATCCCCCTGGGGAGCCTTTCGACTGAAGCTTTCTTT. The full variable domain, with the rest looked up from reference TRBV19 and TRBJ1-1, is DGGITQSPKYLFRKEGQNVTLSCEQNLNHDAMYWYRQDPGQGLRLIYYSQIVNDFQKGDIAEGYSVSREKKESFPLTVTSAQKNPTAFYLCASSIPLGSLSTEAFFGQGTRLTVV.